This TCR beta chain is from a study of control samples from healthy donors and cancer patients. Looked up from germline, CDR1 is MGHDK and CDR2 is SYGVNS. The CDR3 has 14 residues. V was trimmed by 6 bases and J by 0 bases, leaving 8 bases between them. Clones were sequenced by immunoSEQ multiplex PCR, and TCRdb holds only the in-frame ones, with some missing. The data hold 100,000 to 150,000 clones, with 80% to 95% observed a single time. This receptor was taken from a man of 80 years or more with head and neck cancer. This chain links TRBV25-1 with TRBJ1-4; D gene uncertain. Sequencing was carried out using PBMCs. The CDR3 region is CASSSRPTNEKLFF. CDR3 nucleotide sequence: TGTGCCAGCAGCAGTCGGCCAACTAATGAAAAACTGTTTTTT.